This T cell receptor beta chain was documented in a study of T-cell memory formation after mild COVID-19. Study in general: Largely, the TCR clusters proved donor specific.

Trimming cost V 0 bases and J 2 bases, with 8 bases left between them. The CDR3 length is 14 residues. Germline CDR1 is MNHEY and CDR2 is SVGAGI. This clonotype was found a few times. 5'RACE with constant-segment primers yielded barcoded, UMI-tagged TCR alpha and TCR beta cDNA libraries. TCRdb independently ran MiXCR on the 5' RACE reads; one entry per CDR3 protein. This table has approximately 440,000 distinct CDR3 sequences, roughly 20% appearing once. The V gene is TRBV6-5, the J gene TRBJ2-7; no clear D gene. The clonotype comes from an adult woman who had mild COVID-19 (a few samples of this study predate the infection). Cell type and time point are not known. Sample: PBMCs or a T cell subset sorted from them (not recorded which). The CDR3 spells CASSYSDRTYEQYF. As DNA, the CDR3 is TGTGCCAGCAGTTACTCGGACCGGACCTACGAGCAGTACTTC.